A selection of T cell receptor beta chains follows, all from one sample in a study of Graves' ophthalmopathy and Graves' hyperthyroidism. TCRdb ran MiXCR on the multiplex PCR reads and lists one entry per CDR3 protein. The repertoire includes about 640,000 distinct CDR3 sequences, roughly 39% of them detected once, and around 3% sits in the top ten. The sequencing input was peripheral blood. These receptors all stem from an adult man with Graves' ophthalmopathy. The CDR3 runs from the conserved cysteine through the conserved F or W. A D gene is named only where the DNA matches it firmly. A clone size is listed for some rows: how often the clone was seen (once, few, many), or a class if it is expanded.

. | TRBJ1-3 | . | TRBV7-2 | TGTGCCAGCAGCTTAGGGGGTGACAGCATATATTTT | CASSLGGDSIYF
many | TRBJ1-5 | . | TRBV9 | TGTGCCAGCAGCGTAGGACCCGACGGACAGCCCCAGCATTTT | CASSVGPDGQPQHF
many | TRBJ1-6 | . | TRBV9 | TGTGCCAGCGGACAGTTTAGCTCCTATAATTCACCCCTCCACTTT | CASGQFSSYNSPLHF
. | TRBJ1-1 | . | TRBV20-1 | TGCAGTGCATCACCGGATATGAACACTGAAGCTTTCTTT | CSASPDMNTEAFF
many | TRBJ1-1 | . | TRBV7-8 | TGTGCCAGCAGCTTAGCGAACGGGGGTGGTACTGAAGCTTTCTTT | CASSLANGGGTEAFF
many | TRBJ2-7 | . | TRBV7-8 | TGTGCCAGCAGCCCAAGGGGAATGGCCTCGAGCGAGCAGTACTTC | CASSPRGMASSEQYF
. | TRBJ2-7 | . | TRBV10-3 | TGTGCCATCAGGGAGCAGGGGAACGGGCAGTACTTC | CAIREQGNGQYF
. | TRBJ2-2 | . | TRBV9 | TGTGCCAGCAGCGCCCTCCCTGTCCCGGGGGCGAACACCGGGGAGCTGTTTTTT | CASSALPVPGANTGELFF
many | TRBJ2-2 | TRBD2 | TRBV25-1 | TGTGCCAGCAGTGAGAGACTAGCGGGAGTTAGCACCGGGGAGCTGTTTTTT | CASSERLAGVSTGELFF
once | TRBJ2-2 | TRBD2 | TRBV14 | TGTGCCAGCAGCCCTTGGACTAGCGTTAGCACCGGGGAGCTGTTTTTT | CASSPWTSVSTGELFF
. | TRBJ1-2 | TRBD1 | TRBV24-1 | TGTGCCACCAGTGACACGGGACAGGGGGATGTCTACACCTTC | CATSDTGQGDVYTF
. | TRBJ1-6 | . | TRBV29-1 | TGCAGCGTGGACATCCAGGGAAATTCACCCCTCCACTTT | CSVDIQGNSPLHF
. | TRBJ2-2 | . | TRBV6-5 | TGTGCCAGCAAGGTCAGGGCGAACACCGGGGAGCTGTTTTTT | CASKVRANTGELFF
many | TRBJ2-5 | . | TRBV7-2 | TGTGCCAGCACCCTAGGGGGACAAGAGACCCAGTACTTC | CASTLGGQETQYF
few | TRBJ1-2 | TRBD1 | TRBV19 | TGTGCCAGTAGTCCCCGAACAGGGGCTGGCTACACCTTC | CASSPRTGAGYTF
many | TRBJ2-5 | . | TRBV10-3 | TGTGCCATCAGTGTGGTCTCGGGGGAGACCCAGTACTTC | CAISVVSGETQYF
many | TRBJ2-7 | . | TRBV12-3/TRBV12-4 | TGTGCCAGCAGTTTCCCTGGCTACGAGCAGTACTTC | CASSFPGYEQYF
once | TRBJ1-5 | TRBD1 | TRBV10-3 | TGTGCCATCAGTGCCTGGGACAGGGGGCCTCAGCCCCAGCATTTT | CAISAWDRGPQPQHF
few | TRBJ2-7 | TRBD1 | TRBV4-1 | TGCGCCAGCAGCGAATACCACAGGGGCGCCTACGAGCAGTACTTC | CASSEYHRGAYEQYF
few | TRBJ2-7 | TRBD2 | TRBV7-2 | TGTGCCAGCAGCTTAAGGGAGGGGCCCTACGAGCAGTACTTC | CASSLREGPYEQYF